This is a list of T cell receptor beta chains from one sample in a study of a mutant IDH1 vaccine in newly diagnosed glioma. The repertoire was sequenced with immunoSEQ multiplex PCR; TCRdb's copy has only in-frame clones and lacks some. The sample includes roughly 99,000 clones, about 87% seen only once; the top ten take around 0.6%. The sequences come from PBMCs, collected from a glioma patient treated with radiotherapy, temozolomide or both. These receptors were taken from a woman aged 45-59 years with glioma. CDR3s include the opening cysteine and the closing phenylalanine or tryptophan. A D gene is named only where the DNA matches it firmly. Some rows mark clone size as missing; the rest say once, few, many or name a class of expanded clone.

TRBD1,TRBJ2-6,NA,TRBV9,TGTGCCAGCAGCGCCCAGGGGGCTGGGGCCAACGTCCTGACTTTC,CASSAQGAGANVLTF
NA,TRBJ1-1,few,TRBV11-2,TGTGCCAGCAGCTTAGGAAGGGCGAACACTGAAGCTTTCTTT,CASSLGRANTEAFF
NA,TRBJ2-7,NA,TRBV25-1,TGTGCCAGCAGTGAAGGGGGCGCGACCTACGAGCAGTACTTC,CASSEGGATYEQYF
NA,TRBJ2-7,once,TRBV28,TGTGCCAGCAGTTTGACAGGCATAAACTACGAGCAGTACTTC,CASSLTGINYEQYF
NA,TRBJ1-1,NA,TRBV7-9,TGTGCCAGCAGCTTAGCGAGTGGGGGTAGGAACACTGAAGCTTTCTTT,CASSLASGGRNTEAFF
NA,TRBJ2-1,once,TRBV9,TGTGCCAGCAGCGTCGACATCAGCTCCTACAATGAGCAGTTCTTC,CASSVDISSYNEQFF
NA,TRBJ2-7,NA,TRBV9,TGTGCCAGCAGCCCCCTAACCGGGATGGCCTACGAGCAGTACTTC,CASSPLTGMAYEQYF
NA,TRBJ2-3,NA,TRBV10-1,TGCGCCAGCAGTGATAACTACCTAGGCACAGATACGCAGTATTTT,CASSDNYLGTDTQYF
TRBD2,TRBJ2-7,NA,TRBV19,TGTGCCAGTAGTCCCACTAGCGGGAGCTTCTACGAGCAGTACTTC,CASSPTSGSFYEQYF
TRBD1,TRBJ2-2,NA,TRBV6-1,TGTGCCAGCAGTGGCTTACAGGGGGGCGGGGAGCTGTTTTTT,CASSGLQGGGELFF
NA,TRBJ2-1,NA,TRBV18,TGTGCCAGCTCACCACCGTCCGGGTACAATGAGCAGTTCTTC,CASSPPSGYNEQFF
NA,TRBJ2-1,NA,TRBV18,TGTGCCAGCTCACCAAGGAAGGGGCAAGGGAGTGAGCAGTTCTTC,CASSPRKGQGSEQFF
NA,TRBJ2-3,NA,TRBV4-1,TGCGCCAGCAGCGGCTACACGGACGGCCGCACAGATACGCAGTATTTT,CASSGYTDGRTDTQYF
TRBD2,TRBJ2-5,NA,TRBV9,TGTGCCAGCAGCGTAGGGGGGTGGCTAGCGGGAATCCAAGAGACCCAGTACTTC,CASSVGGWLAGIQETQYF
TRBD1,TRBJ2-3,NA,TRBV28,TGTGCCAGCAGTTTAAGCCCGCATCGGACAGGGTGGACAGATACGCAGTATTTT,CASSLSPHRTGWTDTQYF
TRBD2,TRBJ2-5,once,TRBV9,TGTGCCAGCAGCGCAGATAGCGGGAGGCAGTTGTACTTC,CASSADSGRQLYF
TRBD1,TRBJ2-2,NA,TRBV7-9,TGTGCCAGCAGCTTGGGCAGGGGGCTGGGCACCGGGGAGCTGTTTTTT,CASSLGRGLGTGELFF
TRBD1,TRBJ2-7,NA,TRBV30,TGTGGACTTGGGACAGGGGAAACCTACGAGCAGTACTTC,CGLGTGETYEQYF
NA,TRBJ2-3,NA,TRBV27,TGTGCCAGCAAGTCCCTAGCGCGACCCCCAGATACGCAGTATTTT,CASKSLARPPDTQYF
NA,TRBJ2-2,NA,TRBV9,TGTGCCAGCAGCGTCAGGGCCACCGGGGAGCTGTTTTTT,CASSVRATGELFF
TRBD1,TRBJ1-2,NA,TRBV7-8,TGTGCCAGCAGCGCCTACAGGGGAGCTAACTATGGCTACACCTTC,CASSAYRGANYGYTF
TRBD1,TRBJ2-5,NA,TRBV28,TGTGCCAGCAGTTTGAGCCTCGGACAGGAAGAGACCCAGTACTTC,CASSLSLGQEETQYF
NA,TRBJ2-7,NA,TRBV29-1,TGCAGCGTTGAAGGAGGGGCCTACGAGCAGTACTTC,CSVEGGAYEQYF
NA,TRBJ2-2,NA,TRBV9,TGTGCCAGCAGCGTTTTGGGGAGCGGGGAGCTGTTTTTT,CASSVLGSGELFF
NA,TRBJ2-7,NA,TRBV13,TGTGCCAGCAGCTTAGGCCTTTCCTACGAGCAGTACTTC,CASSLGLSYEQYF
NA,TRBJ1-6,few,TRBV28,TGTGCCAGCAGTTTACAGCATACTAATTCACCCCTCCACTTT,CASSLQHTNSPLHF
NA,TRBJ2-1,NA,TRBV6-6,TGTGCCAGCAGTTACTCGAATGAGCAGTTCTTC,CASSYSNEQFF
TRBD2,TRBJ2-7,NA,TRBV5-4,TGTGCCAGCAGCTTGGGACTAGCGGGAGTATACGAGCAGTACTTC,CASSLGLAGVYEQYF